This T cell receptor beta chain originates from a study of T-cell reconstitution after alpha-beta-depleted transplantation in children. Study-level points and caveats: Several patients had high TCRbeta diversity at day 60; it came from surviving recipient T cells and thymic progenitors.

Preparation of the TCRbeta library involved a method that used unique molecular identifiers. MiXCR, applied by TCRdb to the PCR reads, yields one record per CDR3 protein. The sample lists 150,000 to 250,000 distinct CDR3 sequences, 5% to 7.5% seen once, with 4.5% to 5.5% in the top ten. Worth noting for this clonotype: What it binds is unknown.

The TCR originated in a girl in the first two years of life with combined immunodeficiency, due to receive a stem cell transplant. The sequenced sample was PBMCs, obtained before TCRalphabeta/CD19-depleted stem cell transplant.

The chain's CDR3 is CASRVQRSYNEQFF. The CDR3 DNA is TGTGCCAGCAGGGTGCAACGCTCCTACAATGAGCAGTTCTTC. V and J are TRBV13 and TRBJ2-1; D remains ambiguous. The CDR3 runs 14 residues. Trimming left V 6 bases short and J 0 bases short, with 9 bases between. Per germline, CDR1 PRHDT and CDR2 FYEKMQ (reference sequence).